The rows below give T cell receptor beta chains drawn from one sample of a study of molecular identifiers for immune sequencing clone quantification. From the PCR reads, TCRdb called clonotypes with MiXCR, one entry per CDR3 protein. The sample has about half a million distinct CDR3 sequences, 20% to 25% seen once. The specimen sequenced was naive CD8+ T cells from blood, with Jurkat cell RNA spiked in. Receptors were obtained from a human donor in good health. Some libraries in this study had Jurkat cell RNA spiked in. Each CDR3 is given with its conserved first and last residue. A D gene is named only where the DNA matches it firmly. Clone size is not always given. Where it is, it says once, few, many or a class for expanded clones.

d_call	v_call	clone_size	j_call	cdr3_aa	cdr3_nt
NA	TRBV7-2	NA	TRBJ2-1	CASSLAYGGAPYNEQFF	TGTGCCAGCAGCTTAGCCTATGGCGGGGCCCCCTACAATGAGCAGTTCTTC
NA	TRBV28	NA	TRBJ2-2	CATSAGTSSYTGELFF	TGTGCCACCTCTGCGGGAACTAGCAGTTATACCGGGGAGCTGTTTTTT
NA	TRBV27	many	TRBJ2-7	CASSLVGNGAYEQYF	TGTGCCAGCAGTTTAGTCGGGAACGGGGCCTACGAGCAGTACTTC
NA	TRBV5-1	NA	TRBJ1-4	CASSLRGPINEKLFF	TGCGCCAGCAGCTTGAGGGGACCTATTAATGAAAAACTGTTTTTT
NA	TRBV2	many	TRBJ2-7	CASLGAGPPYEQYF	TGTGCCAGCCTAGGGGCAGGGCCCCCCTACGAGCAGTACTTC
NA	TRBV11-2	NA	TRBJ2-7	CASGLEVRALTHAYEQYF	TGTGCCAGCGGCTTAGAAGTCAGGGCCCTAACTCACGCCTACGAGCAGTACTTC
NA	TRBV7-2	many	TRBJ1-1	CASSFERVNTEAFF	TGTGCCAGCAGTTTCGAGAGGGTGAACACTGAAGCTTTCTTT
TRBD1	TRBV6-5	NA	TRBJ1-3	CASREDRSISENTIYF	TGTGCCAGCAGGGAGGACAGGAGCATCTCTGAAAACACCATATATTTT
TRBD2	TRBV3-1	few	TRBJ2-1	CASSQEGTSVDEQFF	TGTGCCAGCAGCCAAGAAGGGACTAGCGTGGATGAGCAGTTCTTC
NA	TRBV3-1	many	TRBJ1-2	CASSETDYYGYTF	TGTGCCAGCAGCGAGACAGATTACTATGGCTACACCTTC
NA	TRBV24-1	few	TRBJ1-1	CATSRTSTTVPNTEAFF	TGTGCCACCAGTCGTACCTCAACGACAGTCCCGAACACTGAAGCTTTCTTT
NA	TRBV5-1	few	TRBJ2-7	CASSLVGRVGEQYF	TGCGCCAGCAGCTTGGTGGGAAGGGTTGGCGAGCAGTACTTC
TRBD2	TRBV29-1	few	TRBJ2-1	CSVEGPSGRNVGEQFF	TGCAGCGTTGAGGGCCCTAGCGGGAGAAACGTTGGTGAGCAGTTCTTC
TRBD1	TRBV2	few	TRBJ2-7	CASTPGQGSPLEQYF	TGTGCCAGCACCCCGGGACAGGGTTCCCCTCTCGAGCAGTACTTC
NA	TRBV20-1	many	TRBJ2-1	CSAGTGTGEQFF	TGCAGTGCTGGAACAGGGACTGGCGAGCAGTTCTTC
TRBD2	TRBV2	many	TRBJ2-3	CASTGLGTDTQYF	TGTGCCAGCACCGGACTAGGAACAGATACGCAGTATTTT
NA	TRBV7-9	NA	TRBJ1-1	CASSFPGPEAFF	TGTGCCAGCAGCTTCCCGGGCCCTGAAGCTTTCTTT
TRBD1	TRBV12-3/TRBV12-4	few	TRBJ2-1	CASSSGTGVWNEQFF	TGTGCCAGCAGTTCCGGGACAGGGGTATGGAATGAGCAGTTCTTC
NA	TRBV4-1	NA	TRBJ2-3	CASSQDPTGTSTDTQYF	TGCGCCAGCAGCCAAGATCCTACAGGGACTAGCACAGATACGCAGTATTTT
NA	TRBV19	NA	TRBJ1-1	CASNIRVVAPIEAFF	TGTGCCAGTAATATCCGGGTCGTTGCACCCATTGAAGCTTTCTTT
NA	TRBV3-1	NA	TRBJ2-5	CASSQVGEGETQYF	TGTGCCAGCAGCCAAGTGGGCGAAGGAGAGACCCAGTACTTC
TRBD1	TRBV28	many	TRBJ1-1	CASSYRGSTEAFF	TGTGCCAGCAGCTACAGGGGATCCACTGAAGCTTTCTTT
NA	TRBV20-1	many	TRBJ2-7	CSAREDTFGPFYEQYF	TGCAGTGCTAGAGAGGACACGTTCGGGCCTTTCTACGAGCAGTACTTC
NA	TRBV4-1	NA	TRBJ1-1	CASSQIGAPVGAFF	TGCGCCAGCAGCCAAATTGGGGCCCCGGTCGGAGCTTTCTTT
NA	TRBV6-5	few	TRBJ2-7	CASSYSASNEQYF	TGTGCCAGCAGTTACTCGGCGAGCAACGAGCAGTACTTC
NA	TRBV7-9	NA	TRBJ2-7	CASSAKARVGEQYF	TGTGCCAGCAGCGCGAAAGCCAGGGTAGGCGAGCAGTACTTC
TRBD1	TRBV4-3	NA	TRBJ2-7	CASSQDFWGTAAYEQYF	TGCGCCAGCAGCCAAGATTTTTGGGGGACAGCCGCCTACGAGCAGTACTTC
TRBD1	TRBV9	NA	TRBJ2-4	CASSATGGSDKNIQYF	TGTGCCAGCAGCGCGACAGGGGGCTCAGACAAAAACATTCAGTACTTC
NA	TRBV29-1	many	TRBJ2-3	CSAPVSTDTQYF	TGCAGCGCCCCGGTTAGCACAGATACGCAGTATTTT
TRBD2	TRBV25-1	NA	TRBJ2-3	CASDGTSGAVRDTQYF	TGTGCCAGCGACGGGACTAGCGGGGCTGTGAGAGATACGCAGTATTTT
TRBD1	TRBV30	many	TRBJ2-5	CAWSPWDSEETQYF	TGTGCCTGGAGTCCCTGGGACAGCGAAGAGACCCAGTACTTC
TRBD1	TRBV24-1	few	TRBJ2-5	CATSDWDRVETQYF	TGTGCCACCAGTGATTGGGACAGGGTTGAGACCCAGTACTTC
NA	TRBV29-1	NA	TRBJ2-1	CSVEDVWRDTSHNEQFF	TGCAGCGTTGAAGATGTTTGGCGGGACACTTCCCACAATGAGCAGTTCTTC
NA	TRBV7-9	few	TRBJ2-6	CASSLGSRGGSDNVLTF	TGTGCCAGCAGCTTAGGGTCCAGGGGCGGCTCGGACAACGTCCTGACTTTC
NA	TRBV6-5	many	TRBJ2-3	CASSYGSFTDTQYF	TGTGCCAGCAGTTACGGCAGCTTCACAGATACGCAGTATTTT
NA	TRBV27	NA	TRBJ2-2	CASRQLNTGELFF	TGTGCCAGTCGACAACTGAACACCGGGGAGCTGTTTTTT
TRBD1	TRBV12-3/TRBV12-4	many	TRBJ2-3	CASGTALTDTQYF	TGTGCCAGCGGGACAGCGCTCACAGATACGCAGTATTTT
NA	TRBV10-2	NA	TRBJ1-1	CASSFSGTKNTEAFF	TGCGCCAGCTCCTTTTCCGGGACTAAGAACACTGAAGCTTTCTTT
TRBD1	TRBV20-1	NA	TRBJ2-2	CSASYQGACGSGELFF	TGCAGTGCGTCCTACCAGGGGGCGTGTGGCTCCGGGGAGCTGTTTTTT
NA	TRBV19	NA	TRBJ1-5	CASRIRDGSNQPQHF	TGTGCCAGTAGGATCCGGGACGGGAGCAATCAGCCCCAGCATTTT
TRBD2	TRBV4-3	many	TRBJ2-3	CASSQDGGGSADTQYF	TGCGCCAGCAGCCAAGATGGCGGCGGGAGCGCAGATACGCAGTATTTT
NA	TRBV4-3	few	TRBJ2-7	CASSQGFGTKAYEQYF	TGCGCCAGCAGCCAAGGATTCGGGACAAAGGCCTACGAGCAGTACTTC
NA	TRBV6-2/TRBV6-3	NA	TRBJ2-4	CAGSTALEGALGNIQYF	TGTGCCGGCAGCACAGCCTTAGAAGGGGCCCTCGGAAACATTCAGTACTTC
TRBD2	TRBV7-9	many	TRBJ2-3	CASSHRLAGSTDTQYF	TGTGCCAGCAGCCACCGACTAGCGGGAAGCACAGATACGCAGTATTTT
TRBD1	TRBV6-6	few	TRBJ1-1	CASSEQDRDTEAFF	TGTGCCAGCAGTGAACAGGACAGGGACACTGAAGCTTTCTTT